This T cell receptor (beta chain) was observed in a study of T cell repertoires in cytomegalovirus infection. Study summary: In public TCR beta signatures, there were indications of both CMV infection and matching HLA type. Regarding the study as a whole: CMV-specific HLA-C-restricted TCR beta clonotypes dominated the ex vivo response. The cumulative frequency of public TCR beta families distinguished individuals who carried CMV together with the relevant HLA.

TCRdb independently ran MiXCR on the reads; one entry per CDR3 protein. The table shows some 700,000 distinct CDR3 sequences, with approximately 34% occurring only once. This clonotype was seen only a few times. No antigen is known for it. The origin of this receptor is a human donor in good health (CMV status not recorded). Some clones in this sample may be carry-over from other donors' samples. Material for sequencing was PBMCs.

As DNA, the CDR3 is TGTGCCAGTAGTATAGTGTCGGGAGGGGCGGACATTCAGTACTTC. Residues: CASSIVSGGADIQYF. The chain couples TRBV19 to TRBJ2-4; TRBD2 aligns across 8 bases. Germline trimming cut 1 base from V and 8 bases from J; bases unmatched to any gene: 7. The CDR3 has 15 residues. Per germline, CDR1 LNHDA and CDR2 SQIVND (reference sequence).